The 23 T cell receptor beta chains presented below share a single source sample, sequenced in a study of post-analysis software for immune sequencing data. Unique molecular identifiers were built into the TCR beta cDNA libraries. TCRdb ran MiXCR on the PCR reads and lists one entry per CDR3 protein. The data show 430,000 or so distinct CDR3 sequences, 39% seen once. General study points: Patients had higher frequencies than controls of roughly five TRBV segments, including TRBV5-6, TRBV5-1 and TRBV20-1.

What these receptors recognize is not known. Sequenced sample: blood. These receptors were taken from a girl between 2 and 10 years old with multiple sclerosis.

This clonotype showed up just a few times. The V and J genes are TRBV6-6 and TRBJ1-2; tentative D call: TRBD1 (5 bases). Trimming left V 0 bases short and J 6 bases short, with 17 bases between. The CDR3 runs to 16 residues. Germline CDR1 reads MNHNY; CDR2 reads SVGAGI (reference sequence). DNA of the CDR3: TGTGCCAGCAGTTACTCGAAACTTGAAGGGGCCCATGGCTACACCTTC. This translates into CASSYSKLEGAHGYTF.

The rearrangement links TRBV11-2 to TRBJ2-7, with a possible D match to TRBD1 (6 bases). Between the trimmed V and J ends, which lost 4 bases and 1 base, there was a span of 17 bases. The CDR3 sequence is 16 residues long. Germline CDR1 is SGHAT and CDR2 is FQNNGV. CDR3 in amino acids: CASSSPRQVLSYEQYF. The CDR3 coding sequence is TGTGCCAGCAGCTCACCCCGACAGGTACTATCCTACGAGCAGTACTTC.

The chain combines TRBV7-2 with TRBJ2-7, with 9 bases aligning to TRBD1. V was pared by 5 bases and J by 5 bases, with 7 bases of the junction left unmatched. This CDR3 comprises 14 residues. The germline CDR1 and CDR2 sequences are SGHTA and FQGNSA. CDR3 bases: TGTGCCAGCAGCCCCCACAGGGGGCGAGACGAGCAGTACTTC. It translates to CASSPHRGRDEQYF.

The CDR3 nucleotides read TGCAGCGTTCCGGGGGCGAACACTGAAGCTTTCTTT. Protein sequence: CSVPGANTEAFF. The chain joins TRBV29-1 to TRBJ1-1, with D perhaps TRBD1 (6 bases). V shed 5 bases and J shed 1 base, with 8 bases lying between them. Germline assignment: CDR1 SQVTM and CDR2 ANQGSEA. CDR3 length: 12 residues.

This clonotype was observed a handful of times. The V gene is TRBV13, the J gene TRBJ2-5; possible D gene TRBD1, 6 bases. Trimming removed 3 bases from V and 7 bases from J, with 9 bases in between. This CDR3 is built from 12 residues. Germline V gives CDR1 PRHDT, CDR2 FYEKMQ (reference sequence). The CDR3 DNA reads TGTGCCAGCAGCTTCGCAGGGGCGACCCAGTACTTC. Translated, it gives CASSFAGATQYF.

The chain has TRBV12-3 or TRBV12-4 and TRBJ2-1; tentative D call: TRBD2 (6 bases). V was pared by 6 bases and J by 0 bases, with 21 bases between. This CDR3 comprises 18 residues. Written as DNA, the CDR3 is TGTGCCAGCAGCCCCTCGACCGTCTGGCGGGGCTCCTACAATGAGCAGTTCTTC. Translating gives CASSPSTVWRGSYNEQFF.

The chain has TRBV9 and TRBJ1-6, with D hard to call. The germline V gene has CDR1 SGDLS and CDR2 YYNGEE. This CDR3 spans 15 amino acids. The V end was cut by 0 bases, the J end by 0 bases, with 4 bases between. CDR3 loop: CASSVGSSYNSPLHF. CDR3 coding DNA: TGTGCCAGCAGCGTAGGAAGCTCCTATAATTCACCCCTCCACTTT.

This clonotype was found a few times. V and J are TRBV7-6 and TRBJ2-7; D possibly corresponds to TRBD2 (5 bases). The V end lost 1 base, the J end lost 4 bases, and 11 bases lay between the germline ends. Germline CDR1 and CDR2: SGHVS and FNYEAQ. This CDR3 comprises 14 residues. CDR3 coding DNA: TGTGCCAGCAGCTTAGGTAGCGCTGGGTACGAGCAGTACTTC. Protein product: CASSLGSAGYEQYF.

This clonotype was counted between two and nine times. The chain has TRBV7-7 and TRBJ1-2; D is uncertain. The ends were cut back, 1 base at V and 0 bases at J, with 12 bases in the middle. CDR3 length: 16 residues. Per the germline V gene, CDR1 is SSHAT and CDR2 is FNYEAQ (reference sequence). CDR3 sequence reads: CASSLGQALANYGYTF. The CDR3 DNA follows: TGTGCCAGCAGCTTAGGGCAGGCCCTAGCTAACTATGGCTACACCTTC.

The chain is built from TRBV24-1 and TRBJ1-2; D perhaps matches TRBD1 (6 bases). This CDR3 contains 14 residues. V lost 7 bases, J lost 5 bases, and 16 bases lay in between. CDR1 and CDR2 (germline): KGHDR, SFDVKD. In DNA form, the CDR3 reads TGTGCCACCAGGACCGGGGGCGCTGATTATGGCTACACCTTC. Its translation is CATRTGGADYGYTF.

A few counts support this clonotype. This chain links TRBV18 with TRBJ2-5; possibly TRBD2 for D (5 bases). CDR1 is KGHSH, CDR2 LQKENI, per germline. Trimming pared 1 base from V and 11 bases from J, leaving 14 bases between. The CDR3 is 13 residues long. The CDR3 DNA reads TGTGCCAGCTCACCACTGGAGGATGTTGAGCAGTACTTC. Translation gives CASSPLEDVEQYF.

CDR3 sequence (DNA): TGCGCCAGCAGCCGGCAACATAGTAGCGGGGGGGTCTACGAGCAGTACTTC. It codes for CASSRQHSSGGVYEQYF. This chain links TRBV4-1 with TRBJ2-5; 11 bases fit TRBD2. The DNA end lines up better with TRBJ2-7; the J call may be wrong. The length of the CDR3 is 17 residues. Germline CDR1 MGHRA, CDR2 YSYEKL.

The chain couples TRBV5-1 to TRBJ2-7, with D perhaps TRBD2 (6 bases). The germline V and J ends were trimmed by 0 bases and 3 bases, with 10 bases remaining between them. The CDR3 has 14 amino acids. Germline-derived CDR1 and CDR2 are SGHRS and YFSETQ. CDR3 nucleotides: TGCGCCAGCAGCTTGGCCGGGGAGGTCTACGAGCAGTACTTC. This gives the protein CASSLAGEVYEQYF.

This rearrangement joins TRBV28 to TRBJ2-1; D is unclear. CDR3 length: 14 residues. Looked up from germline, CDR1 is MDHEN and CDR2 is SYDVKM. The V end was cut by 5 bases, the J end by 6 bases, with 14 bases between. The CDR3 nucleotides read TGTGCCAGCAGTACGAAAATTGCCGGCAATGAGCAGTTCTTC. This sequence encodes CASSTKIAGNEQFF.

The chain combines TRBV25-1 with TRBJ2-5, with TRBD1 matching over 9 bases. TRBJ2-7 matches the DNA end more closely, so the J call is doubtful. The CDR3 is 16 amino acids. From germline, CDR1 is MGHDK and CDR2 SYGVNS. The CDR3 DNA reads as TGTGCCAGCAGTGAATTTAACCGGGACAGGGTGGGCGAGCAGTACTTC. This encodes CASSEFNRDRVGEQYF.

On this clonotype: Germline is not matched at one junction end, which may reflect a read error. The chain uses TRBV13 and TRBJ2-7, with D perhaps TRBD1 or TRBD2 (5 bases each). The CDR3 covers 15 residues. From germline, CDR1 is PRHDT and CDR2 FYEKMQ (reference sequence). CDR3 sequence (DNA): TGTGTCAGCAGCCCTCGAGGGACCACCCTAAGCGAGCAGTACTTC. It yields the protein CVSSPRGTTLSEQYF. The variable domain in full, completed from reference TRBV13 and TRBJ2-7, reads AAGVIQSPRHLIKEKRETATLKCYPIPRHDTVYWYQQGPGQDPQFLISFYEKMQSDKGSIPDRFSAQQFSDYHSELNMSSLELGDSALYFCVSSPRGTTLSEQYFGPGTRLTVT.

This clonotype was seen more than once but under ten times. V usage is TRBV29-1 and J usage is TRBJ2-1; D may correspond to TRBD1 or TRBD2 (7 bases each). The CDR3 sequence is 14 residues long. Trimming pared 4 bases from V and 6 bases from J, leaving 16 bases between. In germline, CDR1 is SQVTM, CDR2 ANQGSEA. CDR3 amino acids: CSVGGGQIRNEQFF. CDR3 bases: TGCAGCGTTGGGGGGGGACAGATACGCAATGAGCAGTTCTTC.

V and J are TRBV27 and TRBJ2-7, with TRBD2 matching 9 bases. Trimming cost V 3 bases and J 6 bases; bases outside gene matches: 9. CDR1 is MNHEY, CDR2 SMNVEV, per germline (reference sequence). The CDR3 is made up of 15 amino acids. The CDR3 loop is CASSLAGGLLREQYF. CDR3 DNA sequence: TGTGCCAGCAGTTTGGCGGGAGGGCTTCTTCGCGAGCAGTACTTC.

Worth noting for this clonotype: At one boundary the junction diverges from the germline segment, which might be a read error. The chain employs TRBV28 and TRBJ1-5, with D tentatively TRBD1 (5 bases). Germline CDR1 MDHEN, CDR2 SYDVKM. CDR3 length: 16 amino acids. CDR3 nucleotides: TGTGCCAGCAGTAGGGATCAGGGAAGAGTCGATCAGCCTCAGCATTTT. Translating gives CASSRDQGRVDQPQHF.

This clonotype was observed at least ten times. The J gene is TRBJ2-7, the V gene TRBV29-1; a weak D match, TRBD2 (6 bases). Trimming removed 7 bases at V and 2 bases at J, with 15 bases between. This CDR3 contains 13 residues. Germline lookup yields CDR1 SQVTM and CDR2 ANQGSEA. The CDR3 reads CSATGTGAYEQYF. CDR3 sequence (DNA): TGCAGCGCCACCGGGACGGGAGCCTACGAGCAGTACTTC.

The V gene is TRBV7-3, the J gene TRBJ1-2; D is unresolved. The CDR3 is 14 amino acids. CDR1 and CDR2 from the germline V gene are SGHTA and FQGTGA. Trimming pared 4 bases from V and 4 bases from J, leaving 13 bases between. The CDR3 DNA reads TGTGCCAGCAGCTCAAACCCTCCAATCTATGGCTACACCTTC. Translated, it gives CASSSNPPIYGYTF.

This clonotype was recorded a few times. V usage is TRBV18 and J usage is TRBJ2-7; D remains ambiguous. Between the trimmed V and J ends, which lost 2 bases and 0 bases, there was a span of 17 bases. The CDR3 sequence is 17 residues long. The germline gives CDR1 KGHSH, CDR2 LQKENI. CDR3 sequence: CASSPSSVFASSYEQYF. The DNA for the CDR3 is TGTGCCAGCTCACCATCCTCCGTGTTTGCAAGCTCCTACGAGCAGTACTTC.

In nucleotides, the CDR3 is TGCGCCAGCAGGGGGGGGGACTACGAGCAGTACTTC. Its protein is CASRGGDYEQYF. The chain uses TRBV5-1 and TRBJ2-7; 7 bases are a match to TRBD2. CDR1 is SGHRS, CDR2 YFSETQ, per germline. There are 12 residues in the CDR3. The ends lost 5 bases at V and 3 bases at J; junction bases unmatched: 2.